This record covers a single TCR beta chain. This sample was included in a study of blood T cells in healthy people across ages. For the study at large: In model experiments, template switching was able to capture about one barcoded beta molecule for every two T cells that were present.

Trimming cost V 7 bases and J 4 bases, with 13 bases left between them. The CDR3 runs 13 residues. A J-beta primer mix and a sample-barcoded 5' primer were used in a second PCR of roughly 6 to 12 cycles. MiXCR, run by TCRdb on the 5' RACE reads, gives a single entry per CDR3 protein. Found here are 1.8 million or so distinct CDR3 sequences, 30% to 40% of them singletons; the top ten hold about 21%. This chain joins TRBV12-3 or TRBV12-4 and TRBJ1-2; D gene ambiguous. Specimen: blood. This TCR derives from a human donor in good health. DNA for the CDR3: TGTGCCAGCACTATGACAAGGCGCTATGGCTACACCTTC. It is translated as CASTMTRRYGYTF.